This is a list of T cell receptor beta chains from one sample in a study of blood T cells in healthy people across ages. Each CDR3 protein is one row after TCRdb ran MiXCR on the 5' RACE reads. In the table there are roughly 570,000 distinct CDR3 sequences, roughly 29% of which are singletons. The material sequenced was blood. Every receptor here comes from a woman in her 70s in good health. Each CDR3 is given with its conserved first and last residue. The D gene is left open where the match is weak.

V gene,D gene,J gene,CDR3 protein
TRBV29-1,TRBD1,TRBJ1-2,CSVRDRDGYTF
TRBV7-8,NA,TRBJ2-4,CASSSFTGIQYF
TRBV12-3/TRBV12-4,TRBD2,TRBJ2-5,CASREASGGPPVF
TRBV6-5,NA,TRBJ2-5,CASSYVVQETQYF
TRBV7-8,TRBD2,TRBJ2-5,CASSFSGGASSQYF
TRBV5-1,NA,TRBJ1-2,CASSKAGTNYGYTF
TRBV6-6,TRBD1,TRBJ1-2,CASTRQGDGYTF
TRBV5-1,TRBD1,TRBJ2-5,CASSPGQGRETQYF
TRBV4-3,TRBD1,TRBJ1-2,CASSQEQGDGYTF
TRBV29-1,NA,TRBJ1-2,CSVAGDLRNGYTF
TRBV5-6,NA,TRBJ2-5,CASSFGTKETQYF
TRBV5-1,TRBD1,TRBJ1-2,CASSTGQATNYGYTF